The 3 T cell receptor beta chains below come from one sample, sequenced in a study of vaccination effects on CD4 cells after COVID-19. TCRdb's copy holds only in-frame clones and misses some; the assay was immunoSEQ multiplex PCR. This sample yields 25,000 or so clones, of which about 73% are seen a single time; about 7.8% belongs to the top ten. For these TCRs, the target antigens are not known. Ahead of sequencing, the ViraFEST assay grew antigen-specific CD4+ T cells using viral peptide pools. CD4+ T cell isolation took place after nine to eleven days of culture. Vaccination of participants consisted of two doses of either the BNT162b2 or mRNA-1273 vaccine. This material consisted of CD4+ T cells from PBMCs cultured with SARS-CoV-2 spike peptides, taken after COVID-19 vaccination. The origin of the receptors is a human donor who received a COVID-19 vaccine.

This sequence joins TRBV2 and TRBJ1-2; D might be TRBD1 (6 bases). Germline values: CDR1 SNHLY, CDR2 FYNNEI. The CDR3 spans 13 residues. V gave up 6 bases and J gave up 8 bases, with 16 bases separating them. The CDR3 sequence is CASRIQGSGGYTF. The CDR3 region has the DNA TGTGCCAGCAGGATACAGGGTTCCGGCGGCTACACCTTC.

The rearrangement uses TRBV6-1 and TRBJ1-5; no firm D call. In germline, CDR1 is MNHNS, CDR2 SASEGT. The CDR3 runs 14 residues. Trimming stripped 1 base from V and 7 bases from J, with 11 bases between. The CDR3 sequence: CASSEVEGEQPQHF. For the CDR3, the DNA is TGTGCCAGCAGTGAAGTTGAGGGAGAGCAGCCCCAGCATTTT.

In this sample, this clone turned up once. This rearrangement joins TRBV5-4 to TRBJ2-2; D not certain. The CDR3 extends over 12 amino acids. Germline V gene lookup returns CDR1 SGHNT and CDR2 YYREEE (reference sequence). Deletions cut 0 bases from V and 6 bases from J, with 3 bases between. The CDR3 bases are TGTGCCAGCAGCTTGGACGCCGGGGAGCTGTTTTTT. It specifies CASSLDAGELFF.